This TCR beta chain was identified during a study of T cells in localized non-small cell lung cancer. In the case of this clone: Its specificity is not known.

Data came from immunoSEQ multiplex PCR; TCRdb stores just in-frame clones and leaves some out. Among roughly 25,000 clones, more than 85% were seen once, and the ten largest hold 25% to 30%. Study-level results: Longer overall survival was linked to higher blood T cell density.

This clonotype was sampled from a male donor older than 55 with stage I squamous cell lung carcinoma. Specimen: peripheral blood, collected before any cancer treatment.

The CDR3 here is CASSVRQGGEKLFF. As DNA, the CDR3 is TGTGCCAGCAGTGTTCGACAGGGTGGCGAAAAACTGTTTTTT. J is TRBJ1-4 and V is TRBV6-1, with 7 bases aligning to TRBD1. CDR3 length: 14 residues. The germline V gene has CDR1 MNHNS and CDR2 SASEGT. V was pared by 4 bases and J by 8 bases, with 7 bases of the junction left unmatched.